The 6 T cell receptor beta chains reported below all come from one sample, sequenced in a study of blood T cell repertoires in COVID-19. Libraries were prepared by immunoSEQ multiplex PCR; TCRdb keeps only in-frame clonotypes and omits some of them. The sample comprises 380,000 or so clones, approximately 91% of which are singletons, and 2% to 2.5% rests with the top ten. The specimen sequenced was PBMCs or T cells enriched from blood (not recorded which). The receptors originated from a woman in her 40s with acute COVID-19.

This clone was counted a single time. The gene calls are TRBV18 and TRBJ2-2, with 9 nucleotides matching TRBD1. The V gene's germline CDR1 is KGHSH and CDR2 LQKENI. V trimming: 5 bases; J trimming: 3 bases; junction bases outside the gene matches: 4. The CDR3 length is 15 residues. In nucleotides, the CDR3 is TGTGCCAGCTCATTGACAGGGGGAGACACCGGGGAGCTGTTTTTT. As protein: CASSLTGGDTGELFF.

The chain links TRBV30 to TRBJ1-6; possible D gene TRBD1, 5 bases. The germline gives CDR1 GTSNPN, CDR2 SVGIG (reference sequence). The CDR3 runs 13 residues. The V and J ends lost 6 bases and 9 bases respectively, with 15 bases between them. CDR3 bases: TGTGCCTGCGCGGAAGGGACTGGTTCACCCCTCCACTTT. Translated, it gives CACAEGTGSPLHF. The full variable domain, with the rest looked up from reference TRBV30 and TRBJ1-6, is SQTIHQWPATLVQPVGSPLSLECTVEGTSNPNLYWYRQAAGRGLQLLFYSVGIGQISSEVPQNLSASRPQDRQFILSSKKLLLSDSGFYLCACAEGTGSPLHFGNGTRLTVT.

J is TRBJ2-7 and V is TRBV13, with 8 bases matching TRBD2. The CDR3 length is 15 residues. Losses at the gene ends were 4 bases for V and 3 bases for J; bases not matched to a gene: 8. CDR1 is PRHDT, CDR2 FYEKMQ, per germline (reference sequence). CDR3 bases: TGTGCCAGCAGCTCCCCGGGGGGGGCACTCTACGAGCAGTACTTC. Translated: CASSSPGGALYEQYF.

The V and J genes are TRBV15 and TRBJ1-1; TRBD1 aligns across 8 bases. Germline loops: CDR1 LNHNV, CDR2 YYDKDF (reference sequence). The CDR3 is made up of 16 amino acids. The ends lost 3 bases at V and 1 base at J; junction bases unmatched: 7. The CDR3 DNA reads as TGTGCCACCAGCAGGGGGGGCACAGGGGGGAACACTGAAGCTTTCTTT. This gives the protein CATSRGGTGGNTEAFF.

Notes on this clone: A read error may account for a junction end that differs from germline. The chain links TRBV30 to TRBJ2-7; D may be TRBD2 (7 bases). Germline V gives CDR1 GTSNPN, CDR2 SVGIG (reference sequence). The CDR3 spans 15 residues. DNA for the CDR3: TGTGCCTGGAGTGGGGAGGGGACACACTCCTCTCTTTGGGACTTC. It yields the protein CAWSGEGTHSSLWDF. Variable domain in full (rest from reference TRBV30 and TRBJ2-7): SQTIHQWPATLVQPVGSPLSLECTVEGTSNPNLYWYRQAAGRGLQLLFYSVGIGQISSEVPQNLSASRPQDRQFILSSKKLLLSDSGFYLCAWSGEGTHSSLWDFGPGTRLTVT.

J is TRBJ1-5 and V is TRBV6-6; D is possibly TRBD1 (6 bases). This CDR3 region has 14 residues. Germline values: CDR1 MNHNY, CDR2 SVGAGI (reference sequence). The V and J ends lost 7 bases and 2 bases respectively, with 12 bases between them. This CDR3 reads CASTERQGNQPQHF. The CDR3 DNA reads TGTGCCAGCACTGAGAGACAGGGCAATCAGCCCCAGCATTTT.